One sample yielded the 8 T cell receptor beta chains listed below, sequenced in a study of identical twins. TCRdb reprocessed the 5' RACE reads via MiXCR and lists one record per CDR3 protein. Among 450,000 or so distinct CDR3 sequences listed, 13% to 15% were seen once. These data were likewise used in another study, on yellow fever vaccine responses in identical twins.

Sequenced material: CD4+ T cells sorted from blood. These TCRs come from a woman aged 18-35 years in good health.

This clonotype has a handful of counts. V gene TRBV28 combines with J gene TRBJ2-7; 14 bases are a match to TRBD2. The germline V gene has CDR1 MDHEN and CDR2 SYDVKM. V dropped 4 bases and J dropped 6; count of bases not matched to a gene: 8. The CDR3 length is 16 residues. The DNA for the CDR3 is TGTGCCAGCAGTTCCTCCGGGACTAGCGGGAGAAGCGAGCAGTACTTC. Its translation: CASSSSGTSGRSEQYF.

The chain is built from TRBV28 and TRBJ2-7; 13 bases line up with TRBD2. The CDR3 extends over 19 amino acids. Germline CDR1 and CDR2: MDHEN and SYDVKM. Trimming at V came to 5 bases and at J to 4 bases, leaving 17 bases not matched to a gene. The CDR3 sequence is CASSAGGLAGPLGTYEQYF. The CDR3 DNA is TGTGCCAGCAGTGCAGGGGGACTAGCGGGACCATTAGGGACTTACGAGCAGTACTTC. Full variable domain (rest looked up from reference TRBV28 and TRBJ2-7): DVKVTQSSRYLVKRTGEKVFLECVQDMDHENMFWYRQDPGLGLRLIYFSYDVKMKEKGDIPEGYSVSREKKERFSLILESASTNQTSMYLCASSAGGLAGPLGTYEQYFGPGTRLTVT.

The rearrangement uses TRBV9 and TRBJ2-2; 11 nucleotides agree with TRBD2. The V segment lost 2 bases and the J segment 4 bases; nucleotides outside the gene matches: 10. Germline V gene sequence: CDR1 SGDLS, CDR2 YYNGEE. The CDR3 length is 18 residues. Here the CDR3 reads CASSVSVGTSGPTGELFF. The CDR3 DNA reads as TGTGCCAGCAGCGTCTCCGTCGGGACTAGCGGCCCCACCGGGGAGCTGTTTTTT.

This chain uses TRBV12-3 or TRBV12-4 with TRBJ2-7, with TRBD1 identical over 7 bases. J gave up 4 bases and V 5 bases, and 5 bases lay outside the gene matches. CDR3 length equals 13 residues. The CDR3, as DNA: TGTGCCAGCAGTAAGGGACAGAATTACGAGCAGTACTTC. The encoded protein is CASSKGQNYEQYF.

This clonotype occurred a few times. The chain carries TRBV7-9 and TRBJ2-7; possible D gene TRBD1, 7 bases. The CDR3 is 15 residues long. Germline V gene sequence: CDR1 SEHNR, CDR2 FQNEAQ (reference sequence). The V and J ends lost 4 bases and 4 bases respectively, with 17 bases between them. CDR3 in amino acids: CASSSGGTAIYEQYF. In DNA form, the CDR3 reads TGTGCCAGCAGCTCAGGAGGGACAGCGATATACGAGCAGTACTTC. The complete variable domain, with remaining parts taken from reference TRBV7-9 and TRBJ2-7, reads DTGVSQNPRHKITKRGQNVTFRCDPISEHNRLYWYRQTLGQGPEFLTYFQNEAQLEKSRLLSDRFSAERPKGSFSTLEIQRTEQGDSAMYLCASSSGGTAIYEQYFGPGTRLTVT.

V usage is TRBV7-9 and J usage is TRBJ1-2; 7 bases align to TRBD1. The CDR3 spans 15 residues. J gave up 4 bases and V 5 bases, and 10 bases lay outside the gene matches. The germline gives CDR1 SEHNR, CDR2 FQNEAQ (reference sequence). DNA of the CDR3: TGTGCCAGCAGCCGCAATTCCGGGACAGCCTATGGCTACACCTTC. Its translation is CASSRNSGTAYGYTF.

This clonotype was detected only a few times. V is TRBV30 and J is TRBJ2-2; a possible D gene is TRBD2 (5 bases). This CDR3 has 14 residues. The V end was cut by 1 base, the J end by 7 bases, with 13 bases between. CDR1 and CDR2 (germline): GTSNPN, SVGIG (reference sequence). CDR3 amino acids: CAWSDGRRSGELFF. CDR3 nucleotide sequence: TGTGCCTGGAGTGATGGTAGGAGGAGCGGGGAGCTGTTTTTT. The complete variable domain, with remaining parts taken from reference TRBV30 and TRBJ2-2, reads SQTIHQWPATLVQPVGSPLSLECTVEGTSNPNLYWYRQAAGRGLQLLFYSVGIGQISSEVPQNLSASRPQDRQFILSSKKLLLSDSGFYLCAWSDGRRSGELFFGEGSRLTVL.

There are a few counts of this clonotype. The CDR3 region has the DNA TGCAGTGCTAGACAGGGGGTACAGCCCCAGCATTTT. This encodes CSARQGVQPQHF. This chain links TRBV20-1 with TRBJ1-5; 7 bases agree with TRBD1. Germline assignment: CDR1 DFQATT and CDR2 SNEGSKA (reference sequence). The CDR3 is made up of 12 amino acids. V lost 2 bases, J lost 7 bases, and 2 bases stayed unmatched.